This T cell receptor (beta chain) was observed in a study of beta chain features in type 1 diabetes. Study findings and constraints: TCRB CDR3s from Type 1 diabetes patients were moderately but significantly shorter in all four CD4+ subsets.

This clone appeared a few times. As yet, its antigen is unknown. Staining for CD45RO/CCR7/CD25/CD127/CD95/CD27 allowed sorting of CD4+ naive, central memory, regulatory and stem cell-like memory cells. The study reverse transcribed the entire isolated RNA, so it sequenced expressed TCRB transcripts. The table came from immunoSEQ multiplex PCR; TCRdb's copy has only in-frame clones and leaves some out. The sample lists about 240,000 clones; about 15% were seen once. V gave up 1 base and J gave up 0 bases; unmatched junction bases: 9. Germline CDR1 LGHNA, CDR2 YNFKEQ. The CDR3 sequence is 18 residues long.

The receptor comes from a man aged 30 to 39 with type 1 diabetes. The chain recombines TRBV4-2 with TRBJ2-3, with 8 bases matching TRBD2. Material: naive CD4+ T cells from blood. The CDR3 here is CASSQGAGATPSTDTQYF. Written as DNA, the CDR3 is TGTGCCAGCAGCCAAGGAGCGGGGGCCACCCCTAGCACAGATACGCAGTATTTT.